These 21 T cell receptor beta chains came from one sample sequenced in a study of shared clonotypes between healthy human individuals. Data came from immunoSEQ multiplex PCR; TCRdb stores just in-frame clones and leaves some out. This table holds more than 2,000,000 clones, about 92% found once. Sequenced sample: naive CD4+ T cells from PBMCs. Subset: CD45RA+ positively selected. The source is a young man in good health. Some clones in this sample may be carry-over from other donors' samples.

The chain employs TRBV25-1 and TRBJ2-7, with D perhaps TRBD2 (5 bases). The V gene lost 6 bases and the J gene lost 2 bases, with 17 bases spanning the gap. Looked up from germline, CDR1 is MGHDK and CDR2 is SYGVNS. The CDR3 length is 15 residues. The CDR3 loop reads CASSHPGRGTYEQYF. The DNA of the CDR3 is TGTGCCAGCAGCCACCCGGGTAGAGGGACCTACGAGCAGTACTTC.

This clone was picked up a small number of times. Other DNA sequences in the same sample also yield this CDR3. This chain links TRBV6-5 with TRBJ1-2; D is ambiguous. Trimming took 0 bases from V and 6 from J, leaving 5 bases between them. Germline CDR1 is MNHEY and CDR2 is SVGAGI. The CDR3 is made up of 12 amino acids. In DNA, the CDR3 is TGTGCCAGCAGTTACTCCGGGCATGGCTACACCTTC. Its translation is CASSYSGHGYTF.

This clone appeared once. The rearrangement links TRBV18 to TRBJ2-2; TRBD2 matches at 8 bases. V was clipped by 4 bases and J by 1 base; unmatched bases: 5. CDR1 is KGHSH, CDR2 LQKENI, per germline. The CDR3 covers 16 residues. The CDR3 sequence: CASSLNSGENTGELFF. The CDR3 DNA is TGTGCCAGCTCACTAAATAGCGGGGAGAACACCGGGGAGCTGTTTTTT.

The V call is TRBV5-1, the J call TRBJ1-4; D not resolved. V lost 7 bases, J lost 3 bases, and 19 bases lay in between. Per germline, CDR1 SGHRS and CDR2 YFSETQ. The CDR3 totals 16 residues. The CDR3 DNA follows: TGCGCCAGCGCAAGCGGAGGGAGTGGGGCTAATGAAAAACTGTTTTTT. It encodes CASASGGSGANEKLFF.

The chain carries TRBV5-1 and TRBJ2-2; D is ambiguous. CDR1 and CDR2 from the germline V gene are SGHRS and YFSETQ. Trimming stripped 0 bases from V and 6 bases from J, with 12 bases between. There are 15 residues in the CDR3. The CDR3 region is CASSLGVGEAGELFF. CDR3 nucleotide sequence: TGCGCCAGCAGCTTGGGTGTAGGCGAAGCCGGGGAGCTGTTTTTT.

V is TRBV6-5 and J is TRBJ1-5; D may be TRBD1 (6 bases). There are 13 residues in the CDR3. Per the germline V gene, CDR1 is MNHEY and CDR2 is SVGAGI. V lost 5 bases to trimming and J lost 5 bases, with 10 bases between them. This CDR3 is CASSLDSHQPQHF. The CDR3 region has the DNA TGTGCCAGCAGTCTGGACAGTCATCAGCCCCAGCATTTT.

In the case of this clone: The same CDR3 is also encoded by other DNA sequences in this sample. The chain links TRBV28 to TRBJ1-5; the D is unclear. Germline V gene lookup returns CDR1 MDHEN and CDR2 SYDVKM. Trimming took off 3 bases at V and 2 bases at J, with 2 bases between the two ends. The CDR3 sequence is 12 residues long. The CDR3 DNA follows: TGTGCCAGCAGTTTCCGCAATCAGCCCCAGCATTTT. It codes for CASSFRNQPQHF.

This clone has just a few counts. This chain connects TRBV6-5 to TRBJ1-2; 11 nucleotides line up with TRBD1. J was trimmed by 8 bases and V by 6 bases; bases with no gene match: 11. The length of the CDR3 is 15 residues. The germline CDR1 and CDR2 sequences are MNHEY and SVGAGI. CDR3 sequence (DNA): TGTGCCAGCAGCACCCTTGGACAGGGGGCGACGGGCTACACCTTC. Amino acids: CASSTLGQGATGYTF.

The chain uses TRBV6-1 and TRBJ1-2, with a weak D call TRBD1 (6 bases). The V end was cut by 5 bases, the J end by 4 bases, with 14 bases between. The germline CDR1 and CDR2 sequences are MNHNS and SASEGT. The CDR3 is made up of 14 amino acids. This CDR3 is CASSHTGLIYGYTF. The CDR3 DNA is TGTGCCAGCAGTCATACAGGGCTCATCTATGGCTACACCTTC.

The genes are TRBV7-3 and TRBJ2-1; D gene unclear. Trimming cost V 1 base and J 9 bases, with 13 bases left between them. The CDR3 is 14 residues long. CDR1 is SGHTA, CDR2 FQGTGA, per germline. The CDR3 region is CASSLNVAVGEQFF. CDR3 coding DNA: TGTGCCAGCAGCTTAAATGTGGCAGTTGGTGAGCAGTTCTTC. The full variable domain, with the rest looked up from reference TRBV7-3 and TRBJ2-1, is GAGVSQTPSNKVTEKGKYVELRCDPISGHTALYWYRQSLGQGPEFLIYFQGTGAADDSGLPNDRFFAVRPEGSVSTLKIQRTERGDSAVYLCASSLNVAVGEQFFGPGTRLTVL.

Of note for this clone: The sample has other DNA sequences that encode this CDR3 too. The chain combines TRBV28 with TRBJ2-3; D remains unclear. In germline, CDR1 is MDHEN, CDR2 SYDVKM. The CDR3 is 14 residues long. V dropped 6 bases and J dropped 1 base, with 11 bases sitting between them. For the CDR3, the DNA is TGTGCCAGCAGCACTCCTGGGGGCACAGATACGCAGTATTTT. Protein sequence: CASSTPGGTDTQYF.

The chain links TRBV11-1 to TRBJ2-1; 15 nucleotides match TRBD2. Germline trimming cut 4 bases from V and 9 bases from J; bases unmatched to any gene: 1. Germline values: CDR1 SGHAT, CDR2 FQDESV (reference sequence). This CDR3 region has 14 residues. The CDR3 loop is CASSSGLAGGEQFF. The CDR3 coding sequence is TGTGCCAGCAGCTCGGGACTAGCGGGAGGTGAGCAGTTCTTC.

This sequence joins TRBV28 and TRBJ2-7; perhaps TRBD1 as D (6 bases). The V end was cut by 5 bases, the J end by 6 bases, with 23 bases between. The CDR3 totals 16 residues. Germline V gene lookup returns CDR1 MDHEN and CDR2 SYDVKM. This CDR3 reads CASSLTYGTRASEQYF. The DNA for the CDR3 is TGTGCCAGCAGTCTAACATACGGGACACGGGCATCCGAGCAGTACTTC.

This chain joins TRBV7-8 and TRBJ2-7; no definite D call. This CDR3 region has 14 residues. V lost 2 bases and J lost 6, with 14 bases in between. Germline V gene data show CDR1 as SGHVS and CDR2 as FQNEAQ. The chain's CDR3 is CASSLSSLPGEQYF. DNA for the CDR3: TGTGCCAGCAGCTTATCTTCCCTCCCTGGCGAGCAGTACTTC.

This sequence joins TRBV5-1 and TRBJ2-1; a weak D match, TRBD1 (5 bases). Germline assignment: CDR1 SGHRS and CDR2 YFSETQ. The V gene lost 1 base and the J gene lost 4 bases, with 15 bases spanning the gap. The CDR3 sequence is 16 residues long. This CDR3 reads CASSLTGPKVYNEQFF. The CDR3 DNA follows: TGCGCCAGCAGCTTGACAGGACCAAAAGTTTACAATGAGCAGTTCTTC. The full variable domain, rest sourced from reference TRBV5-1 and TRBJ2-1, is KAGVTQTPRYLIKTRGQQVTLSCSPISGHRSVSWYQQTPGQGLQFLFEYFSETQRNKGNFPGRFSGRQFSNSRSEMNVSTLELGDSALYLCASSLTGPKVYNEQFFGPGTRLTVL.

This rearrangement joins TRBV5-1 to TRBJ2-5, with 14 bases aligning to TRBD2. The trim removed 4 bases at V and 7 bases at J, leaving 3 bases unmatched. The V gene's germline CDR1 is SGHRS and CDR2 YFSETQ. The CDR3 totals 14 residues. The CDR3 here is CASSNGTSGGTQYF. The DNA of the CDR3 is TGCGCCAGCAGCAATGGGACTAGCGGGGGGACCCAGTACTTC.

V gene TRBV5-6 combines with J gene TRBJ2-3; D is unresolved. Germline values: CDR1 SGHDT, CDR2 YYEEEE. The length of the CDR3 is 15 residues. V gave up 0 bases and J gave up 1 base, with 9 bases separating them. DNA of the CDR3: TGTGCCAGCAGCTTGGTAACCAGTCGCACAGATACGCAGTATTTT. Amino acid sequence: CASSLVTSRTDTQYF.

For this clone: Other nucleotide sequences in the sample specify the same CDR3. The V call is TRBV7-3, the J call TRBJ2-2; possibly TRBD1 for D (6 bases). V was shortened by 5 bases and J by 1 base, with 14 bases between the two germline ends. From germline, CDR1 is SGHTA and CDR2 FQGTGA. This CDR3 is built from 16 residues. CDR3 sequence reads: CASSPQGRGNTGELFF. The CDR3 DNA is TGTGCCAGCAGCCCTCAGGGGAGAGGGAACACCGGGGAGCTGTTTTTT.

The chain uses TRBV11-3 and TRBJ1-3; the match to TRBD1 covers 7 bases. CDR1 is SGHNT, CDR2 YENEEA, per germline. The V and J ends lost 5 bases and 2 bases, in that order; junction bases with no gene match: 6. The CDR3 length is 15 residues. The CDR3 DNA sequence: TGTGCCAGCAGCACGACAGGGCTTCCTGGAAACACCATATATTTT. It encodes CASSTTGLPGNTIYF. Together with reference TRBV11-3 and TRBJ1-3, the CDR3 gives the full variable domain: EAGVVQSPRYKIIEKKQPVAFWCNPISGHNTLYWYLQNLGQGPELLIRYENEEAVDDSQLPKDRFSAERLKGVDSTLKIQPAELGDSAVYLCASSTTGLPGNTIYFGEGSWLTVV.

The chain combines TRBV14 with TRBJ2-3, with a possible D match to TRBD2 (5 bases). The germline CDR1 and CDR2 sequences are SGHDN and FVKESK. The CDR3 has 15 residues. V lost 2 bases to trimming and J lost 0 bases, with 9 bases between them. CDR3 protein: CASSQRRPSTDTQYF. CDR3 nucleotide sequence: TGTGCCAGCAGCCAACGGAGGCCGAGCACAGATACGCAGTATTTT.

The chain uses TRBV6-6 and TRBJ2-7; 10 bases fit TRBD1. V was pared by 6 bases and J by 1 base, with 6 bases of the junction left unmatched. CDR3 length: 15 amino acids. CDR1 is MNHNY and CDR2 is SVGAGI in the germline V gene (reference sequence). CDR3 protein: CASRSGQGPSYEQYF. The CDR3 DNA reads TGTGCCAGCAGGTCGGGACAGGGGCCTTCCTACGAGCAGTACTTC.